This TCR beta chain was identified during a study of T cell repertoires in cytomegalovirus infection. On the study more broadly: Selected CMV epitopes included recently identified HLA-C-restricted ones as well as well-studied HLA-B-restricted ones.

About this clonotype: What it binds is not known.

The V end was cut by 3 bases, the J end by 8 bases, with 11 bases between. CDR1 is MNHEY, CDR2 SMNVEV, per germline (reference sequence). There are 13 residues in the CDR3. Via MiXCR, TCRdb re-called the reads, giving one row per CDR3 protein. The profile shows around 70,000 distinct CDR3 sequences, about 27% of them singletons. The sequence derives from a human donor in good health (CMV status not recorded). Some clones in this sample may be carry-over from other donors' samples. This chain uses TRBV27 with TRBJ1-5; no firm D call. The material sequenced was CD8+ T cells from cultured PBMCs, taken from culture after CMV antigen stimulation. The CDR3 is CASSFDPKKPQHF. In DNA form, the CDR3 reads TGTGCCAGCAGTTTTGACCCCAAAAAGCCCCAGCATTTT.